This T cell receptor beta chain was sequenced during a study of immune cell composition in non-small cell lung cancer. Study background: Tumours were mainly lung adenocarcinoma or squamous cell carcinoma.

Regarding the study as a whole: Squamous lung tumours showed higher top 10 clone scores and clonality than adenocarcinomas.

J was trimmed by 6 bases and V by 3 bases; bases with no gene match: 2. The CDR3 loop spans 13 amino acids. Germline CDR1 is KGHSH and CDR2 is LQKENI. A note on this clone: Antigen specificity is unknown.

TCRdb's table, derived via immunoSEQ multiplex PCR, lists solely in-frame clones and lacks some. This table holds thousands of clones, roughly 85% found once. DNA was extracted from unsorted cell suspensions stored frozen. This TCR was sampled from a human donor with non-small cell lung cancer. This chain connects TRBV18 to TRBJ2-1; the match to TRBD2 covers 7 bases. Sequenced input: lung tumor tissue. CDR3 amino acids: CASSPASGNEQFF. As DNA, the CDR3 is TGTGCCAGCTCACCTGCTAGCGGCAATGAGCAGTTCTTC.